This TCR beta chain emerged from a study of cytomegalovirus exposure and HLA in healthy donors (dated by TCRdb to the late 2010s). Background for the entire study: The approximately 710 repertoires of the first cohort and the 110 or so validation repertoires were produced on the same platform, according to a later analysis. A separate validation cohort of approximately 120 different subjects was used in addition to the roughly 620-subject first cohort. The aim of the study was to test whether cataloging public T cell receptors could identify signatures of past pathogen exposure. High-throughput TCR immunosequencing, statistical association of individual TCRs with disease status, and machine learning were combined to predict cytomegalovirus infection status.

Separate from the roughly 700-subject first cohort, the validation cohort of over 90 subjects was the group to which the donors belonged. Library preparation was by the immunoSEQ multiplex PCR assay. In the authors' own workflow: A statistical classification framework was built for diagnosing cytomegalovirus status from the catalog of TCR beta chain sequences. Drawn from immuneACCESS, this table holds only the in-frame rearrangements with V and J called that TCRdb kept. Clones are partly lost; checked studies trace under half to an unresolved V gene and leave the rest unexplained. V and J calls plus clone size are reproduced from that table; the DNA served to infer D and trimming. This sample has around 140,000 clones in its table, and roughly 93% of those were observed once. Around 1.9% of the sample rests with the top ten. The cysteine opens and the phenylalanine closes a CDR3 of 16 amino acids. Left in the record is the CDR3 DNA by itself, 48 bases read in frame from the first base. Relative to germline, V is missing 2 bases and J is missing 4 bases, with 8 bases of the junction outside any gene match. According to the germline V gene, CDR1 reads SGHRS and CDR2 reads YFSETQ.

General study outcomes and caveats: In vitro tests confirmed that a few of the cytomegalovirus-associated TCR beta chains recognize cytomegalovirus antigens. All 120 or so repertoires were used to score co-occurrence in the validation cohort in a later analysis, because that analysis had no HLA typing for the cohort. While some public TCRs were present in many individuals, most TCR sequences turned up only very rarely across donors. A later analysis found that TCRs clustered in the first cohort also tended to co-occur in the roughly 120 validation repertoires, with approximately 95% of cluster scores above 0. The authors suggested that the approach could potentially be generalized to other disease states and immunological phenotypes. The study listed over 150 TCR beta chains as associated with cytomegalovirus. The classifier was reported to diagnose cytomegalovirus status with high specificity and sensitivity in both the original cohort and the validation cohort.

Comment on this clone: Its antigen remains undetermined. No quality values exist for individual bases; no much larger clone is one base distant.

The clonotype comes from a man younger than 35 in good health and CMV-seropositive. The chain links TRBV5-1 with TRBJ1-2; 10 central nucleotides agree with TRBD1. Specimen: PBMCs. The sequence in DNA is TGCGCCAGCAGCTTTGGACAGGGGGAGCCGTCCTATGGCTACACCTTC. This is translated as CASSFGQGEPSYGYTF. Beyond the CDR3, the reference TRBV5-1 and TRBJ1-2 genes provide the residues; the full variable domain reads: KAGVTQTPRYLIKTRGQQVTLSCSPISGHRSVSWYQQTPGQGLQFLFEYFSETQRNKGNFPGRFSGRQFSNSRSEMNVSTLELGDSALYLCASSFGQGEPSYGYTFGSGTRLTVV.